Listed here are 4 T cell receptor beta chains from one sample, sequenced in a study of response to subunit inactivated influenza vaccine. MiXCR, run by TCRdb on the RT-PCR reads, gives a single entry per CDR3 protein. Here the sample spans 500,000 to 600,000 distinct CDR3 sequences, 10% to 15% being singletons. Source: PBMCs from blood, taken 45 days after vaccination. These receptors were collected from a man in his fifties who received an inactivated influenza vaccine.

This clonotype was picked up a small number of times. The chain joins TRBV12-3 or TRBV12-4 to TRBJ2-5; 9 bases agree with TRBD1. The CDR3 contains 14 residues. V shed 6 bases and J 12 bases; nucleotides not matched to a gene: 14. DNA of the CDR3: TGTGCCAGCAGCCAGGACAGGGGCCACGAAAATGAGTACTTC. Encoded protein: CASSQDRGHENEYF.

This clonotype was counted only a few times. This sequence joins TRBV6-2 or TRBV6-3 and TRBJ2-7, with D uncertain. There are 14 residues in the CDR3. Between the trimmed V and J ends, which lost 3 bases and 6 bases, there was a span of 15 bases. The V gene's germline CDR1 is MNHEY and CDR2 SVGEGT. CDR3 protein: CASSYWAGSLEQYF. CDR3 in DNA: TGTGCCAGCAGTTATTGGGCAGGCTCCCTCGAGCAGTACTTC.

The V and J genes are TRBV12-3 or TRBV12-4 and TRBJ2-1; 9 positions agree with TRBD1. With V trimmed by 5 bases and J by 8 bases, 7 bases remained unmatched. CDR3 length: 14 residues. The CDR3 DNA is TGTGCCAGCAGTCGGGACAGGGAAAGAGATGAGCAGTTCTTC. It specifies CASSRDRERDEQFF.

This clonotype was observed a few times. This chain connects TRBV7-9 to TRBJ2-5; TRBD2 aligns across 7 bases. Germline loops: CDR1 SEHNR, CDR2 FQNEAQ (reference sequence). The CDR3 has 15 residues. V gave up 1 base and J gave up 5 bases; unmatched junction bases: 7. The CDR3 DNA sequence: TGTGCCAGCAGCTTAGGCGGCATGGGGGGGGAGACCCAGTACTTC. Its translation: CASSLGGMGGETQYF.